The source of this TCR beta chain is a study of human T cells and chemical hapten exposure. Study at large: It was small differences in pooled library volume that mainly caused per-sample TCR yields to vary. Study-level findings and limits: TCRs at high frequency, those above 1 in 1000, did not change with DPC sensitization.

The library put unique molecular identifiers onto individual cDNA molecules. Methods used by the authors: Per-sample TCR counts ranged from 23,224 to 690,600, median roughly 96,000. TCRdb reprocessed the 5' RACE reads with MiXCR, giving one entry per CDR3 protein. These V and J calls originate from TCRdb's pipeline instead of the authors' own analysis. The sample lists tens of thousands of distinct CDR3 sequences, 15% to 20% seen once, with 6.5% to 7% in the top ten. Unfractionated whole blood was the source of the extracted total RNA. Points on this clonotype: Its target is unknown.

The clonotype comes from a female donor in good health.

Here the CDR3 DNA reads TGTGCCAGCAGCCCCCGCTCCGCCTCCTACAATGAGCAGTTCTTC. It is translated as CASSPRSASYNEQFF. The V and J genes are TRBV3-1 and TRBJ2-1; no clear D. CDR3 length: 15 amino acids. In germline, CDR1 is LGHDT, CDR2 YNNKEL (reference sequence). Between the trimmed V and J ends, which lost 4 bases and 0 bases, there was a span of 10 bases.